This T cell receptor (beta chain) was recorded in a study of cytomegalovirus exposure and HLA in healthy donors. The overall study: Earlier sequencing of some 170 million T cells yielded approximately 100 million unique TCR beta sequences. Ancestry clustering placed 70% to 90% of 300 to 400 genotyped donors in the Caucasian-associated cluster.

Germline V gene lookup returns CDR1 MNHNS and CDR2 SASEGT. The CDR3 length is 13 residues. V lost 8 bases and J 5 bases, leaving 14 bases between the germline ends. In the case of this clone: The antigen is not known.

PCR involved 60 Vbeta and 13 Jbeta primers. Clones were sequenced by immunoSEQ multiplex PCR, and TCRdb holds only the in-frame ones, with some missing. The table has under 200,000 clones, approximately 77% seen once. Study-wide results and limits: Most TCRs appeared rarely, but some public TCRs recurred in many donors. About 87% or about 30% of the time was how often most TCR beta V segments were productive, according to an earlier analysis.

This sequence joins TRBV6-1 and TRBJ2-3; TRBD1 is a possible D gene (5 bases). This receptor was taken from a male donor in good health and CMV-seropositive. Sequencing used PBMCs. CDR3 DNA sequence: TGTGCCAGCTGCAGGGCCTCAAAAGATACGCAGTATTTT. Translation gives CASCRASKDTQYF.